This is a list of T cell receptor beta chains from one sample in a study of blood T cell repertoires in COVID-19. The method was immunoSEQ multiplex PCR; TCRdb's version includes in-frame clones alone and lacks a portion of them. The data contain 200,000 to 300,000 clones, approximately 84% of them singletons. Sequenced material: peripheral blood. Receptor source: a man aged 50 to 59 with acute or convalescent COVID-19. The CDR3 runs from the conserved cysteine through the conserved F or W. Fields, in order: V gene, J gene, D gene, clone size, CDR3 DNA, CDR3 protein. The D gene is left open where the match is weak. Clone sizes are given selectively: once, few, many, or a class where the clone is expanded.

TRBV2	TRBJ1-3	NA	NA	TGTGCCAGCAGTGAAGTCTCCTCTGGAAACACCATATATTTT	CASSEVSSGNTIYF
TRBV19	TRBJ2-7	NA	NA	TGTGCCAGTAGTGCATCGGACTGGAGGAGGGTCGACGAGCAGTACTTC	CASSASDWRRVDEQYF
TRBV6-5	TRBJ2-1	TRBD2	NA	TGTGCCAGCAGTTACTCGGGGGGGTACAACAATGAGCAGTTCTTC	CASSYSGGYNNEQFF
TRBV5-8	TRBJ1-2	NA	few	TGTGCCAGCAGCTCTCCCCAGGGTTACAGCTACACCTTC	CASSSPQGYSYTF
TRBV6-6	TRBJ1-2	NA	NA	TGTGCCAGCACCACCCAGGGAGGGGGGACCTTCTATGGCTACACCTTC	CASTTQGGGTFYGYTF
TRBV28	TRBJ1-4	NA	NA	TGTGCCAGCAGTTTAGCTTACAGTCGAATGACCTCTGACAAACTGTTTTTT	CASSLAYSRMTSDKLFF
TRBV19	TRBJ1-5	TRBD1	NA	TGTGCCAGTAGTACGCTGGACAGGGTAACTCAGCCCCAGCATTTT	CASSTLDRVTQPQHF
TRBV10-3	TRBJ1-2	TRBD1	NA	TGTGCCACGACGGACAGGGGGTTTAACTATGGCTACACCTTC	CATTDRGFNYGYTF
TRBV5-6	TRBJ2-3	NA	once	TGTGCCAGCAGCCAGTACAACACAGATACGCAGTATTTT	CASSQYNTDTQYF
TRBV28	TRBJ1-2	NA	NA	TGTGCCAGCACCCAGGCGACCGTTGGCTATGGCTACACCTTC	CASTQATVGYGYTF
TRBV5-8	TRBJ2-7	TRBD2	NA	TGTGCCAGCAGCTTGGATGGGGGGGGTACCTCCTACGAGCAGTACTTC	CASSLDGGGTSYEQYF
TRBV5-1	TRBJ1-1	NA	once	TGCGCCAGCGCTACACAGCCAACCCTTAAGTCGAACACTGAAGCTTTCTTT	CASATQPTLKSNTEAFF
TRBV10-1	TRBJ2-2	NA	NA	TGCGCCAGCAGCGCGCCCTCGAACACCGGGGAGCTGTTTTTT	CASSAPSNTGELFF
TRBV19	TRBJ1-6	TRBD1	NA	TGTGCCAGTAGTCCTGGACAGGGGGCTAATTCACCCCTCCACTTT	CASSPGQGANSPLHF
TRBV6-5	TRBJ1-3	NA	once	TGTGCCAGCAAAGGGACTAACTCTGGAAACACCATATATTTT	CASKGTNSGNTIYF
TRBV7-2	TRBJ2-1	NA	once	TGTGCCAGCAGCCCCATACTTATGGGAGGACCTTCGGATGAGCAGTTCTTC	CASSPILMGGPSDEQFF
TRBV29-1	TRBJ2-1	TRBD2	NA	TGCAGCGTTCGCGGGGGGGCGGACAATGAGCAGTTCTTC	CSVRGGADNEQFF
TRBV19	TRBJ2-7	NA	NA	TGTGCCAGTAGTATGTTCGCGAGCTCCTACGAGCAGTACTTC	CASSMFASSYEQYF
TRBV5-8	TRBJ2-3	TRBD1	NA	TGTGCCAGCGGGCGAGGGGGCCTGACAGATACGCAGTATTTT	CASGRGGLTDTQYF
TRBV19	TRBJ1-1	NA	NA	TGTGCCAGTAGTAGCGGTGAGAACACTGAAGCTTTCTTT	CASSSGENTEAFF
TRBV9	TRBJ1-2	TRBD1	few	TGTGCCAGCAGCGTAGCTTTGGGACAGGGTAACTATGGCTACACCTTC	CASSVALGQGNYGYTF
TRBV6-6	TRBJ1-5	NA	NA	TGTGCCAGCAGGGACGGGGGTGGCAATCAGCCCCAGCATTTT	CASRDGGGNQPQHF
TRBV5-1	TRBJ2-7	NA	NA	TGCGCCAGCAGCTTGAGCCAGGGGTCCTACGAGCAGTACTTC	CASSLSQGSYEQYF
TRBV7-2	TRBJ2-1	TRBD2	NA	TGTGCCAGCAGCTCCGGACTAGACTCCGGCAATGAGCAGTTCTTC	CASSSGLDSGNEQFF
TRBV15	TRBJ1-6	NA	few	TGTGCCACCAGCAGAGAGGGAGGGAGGTCACCCCTCCACTTT	CATSREGGRSPLHF
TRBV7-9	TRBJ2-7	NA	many	TGTGCCAGCAGCTCCCCACAGGGCCCTCCCTACGAGCAGTACTTC	CASSSPQGPPYEQYF
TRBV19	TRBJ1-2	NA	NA	TGTGCCAGCAGTATTGCTGCAGGGTTGATTGGCTACACCTTC	CASSIAAGLIGYTF
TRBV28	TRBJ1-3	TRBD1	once	TGTGCCAGCTCCGGGACAGGGAAAAACACCATATATTTT	CASSGTGKNTIYF
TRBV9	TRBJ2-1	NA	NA	TGTGCCAGCAGCGTAGAAGGAGGGAGCTCCTACAATGAGCAGTTCTTC	CASSVEGGSSYNEQFF
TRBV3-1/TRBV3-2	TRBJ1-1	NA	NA	TGTGCCAGCAGCCAGGGACTGGGGGAGAACACTGAAGCTTTCTTT	CASSQGLGENTEAFF
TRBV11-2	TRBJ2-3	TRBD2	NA	TGTGCCAGCAAACTAGCGGGGGGGCCAGATACGCAGTATTTT	CASKLAGGPDTQYF
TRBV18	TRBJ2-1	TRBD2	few	TGTGCCAGCTCATTGGGGCTAGCGGGCGCAAATGAGCAGTTCTTC	CASSLGLAGANEQFF
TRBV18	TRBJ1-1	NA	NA	TGTGCCAGCTCACCCGGTCGGCAGGGCCTCACTGAAGCTTTCTTT	CASSPGRQGLTEAFF
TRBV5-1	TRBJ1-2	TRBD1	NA	TGCGCCAGCAGCCGGGGACAGGGAGCTAACTATGGCTACACCTTC	CASSRGQGANYGYTF
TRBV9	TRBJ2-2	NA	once	TGTGCCAGCATTTCGGGAGCGGCGAACACCGGGGAGCTGTTTTTT	CASISGAANTGELFF
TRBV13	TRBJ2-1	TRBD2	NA	TGTGCCAGCAGGACGGGGGTAGCGGGGTCCTCCTACAATGAGCAGTTCTTC	CASRTGVAGSSYNEQFF